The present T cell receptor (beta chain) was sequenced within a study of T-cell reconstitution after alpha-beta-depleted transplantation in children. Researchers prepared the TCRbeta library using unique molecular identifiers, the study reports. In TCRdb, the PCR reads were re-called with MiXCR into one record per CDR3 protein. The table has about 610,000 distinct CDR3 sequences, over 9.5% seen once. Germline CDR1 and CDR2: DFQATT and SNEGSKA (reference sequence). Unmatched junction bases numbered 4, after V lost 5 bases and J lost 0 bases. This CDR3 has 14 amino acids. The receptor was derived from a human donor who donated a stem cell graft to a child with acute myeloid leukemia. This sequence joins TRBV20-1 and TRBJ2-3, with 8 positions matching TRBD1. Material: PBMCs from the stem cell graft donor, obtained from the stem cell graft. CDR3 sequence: CSALRTGSTDTQYF. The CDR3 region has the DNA TGCAGTGCTCTGCGGACAGGGAGCACAGATACGCAGTATTTT.